This TCR beta chain derives from a study of cytomegalovirus exposure and HLA in healthy donors. The PCR used 60 Vbeta and 13 Jbeta primers. The table came from immunoSEQ multiplex PCR; TCRdb's copy has only in-frame clones and leaves some out. The data hold fewer than 110,000 clones, with about 85% observed a single time. Trimming cost V 4 bases and J 4 bases, with 10 bases left between them. Germline values: CDR1 SQVTM, CDR2 ANQGSEA. The CDR3 runs 13 residues. Of note for this clone: Its specificity is not known.

Study-wide results and caveats: It was in a later analysis that TCR association rates were seen to vary by HLA locus, highest for DRB1 and lowest for HLA-C.

The receptor's source is a man aged 25 to 40 in good health and CMV-seronegative. Sequenced sample: PBMCs. The chain employs TRBV29-1 and TRBJ2-2; D perhaps matches TRBD1 (6 bases). CDR3 amino acids: CSVVGGTTGELFF. In nucleotides, the CDR3 is TGCAGCGTTGTAGGGGGAACCACCGGGGAGCTGTTTTTT.